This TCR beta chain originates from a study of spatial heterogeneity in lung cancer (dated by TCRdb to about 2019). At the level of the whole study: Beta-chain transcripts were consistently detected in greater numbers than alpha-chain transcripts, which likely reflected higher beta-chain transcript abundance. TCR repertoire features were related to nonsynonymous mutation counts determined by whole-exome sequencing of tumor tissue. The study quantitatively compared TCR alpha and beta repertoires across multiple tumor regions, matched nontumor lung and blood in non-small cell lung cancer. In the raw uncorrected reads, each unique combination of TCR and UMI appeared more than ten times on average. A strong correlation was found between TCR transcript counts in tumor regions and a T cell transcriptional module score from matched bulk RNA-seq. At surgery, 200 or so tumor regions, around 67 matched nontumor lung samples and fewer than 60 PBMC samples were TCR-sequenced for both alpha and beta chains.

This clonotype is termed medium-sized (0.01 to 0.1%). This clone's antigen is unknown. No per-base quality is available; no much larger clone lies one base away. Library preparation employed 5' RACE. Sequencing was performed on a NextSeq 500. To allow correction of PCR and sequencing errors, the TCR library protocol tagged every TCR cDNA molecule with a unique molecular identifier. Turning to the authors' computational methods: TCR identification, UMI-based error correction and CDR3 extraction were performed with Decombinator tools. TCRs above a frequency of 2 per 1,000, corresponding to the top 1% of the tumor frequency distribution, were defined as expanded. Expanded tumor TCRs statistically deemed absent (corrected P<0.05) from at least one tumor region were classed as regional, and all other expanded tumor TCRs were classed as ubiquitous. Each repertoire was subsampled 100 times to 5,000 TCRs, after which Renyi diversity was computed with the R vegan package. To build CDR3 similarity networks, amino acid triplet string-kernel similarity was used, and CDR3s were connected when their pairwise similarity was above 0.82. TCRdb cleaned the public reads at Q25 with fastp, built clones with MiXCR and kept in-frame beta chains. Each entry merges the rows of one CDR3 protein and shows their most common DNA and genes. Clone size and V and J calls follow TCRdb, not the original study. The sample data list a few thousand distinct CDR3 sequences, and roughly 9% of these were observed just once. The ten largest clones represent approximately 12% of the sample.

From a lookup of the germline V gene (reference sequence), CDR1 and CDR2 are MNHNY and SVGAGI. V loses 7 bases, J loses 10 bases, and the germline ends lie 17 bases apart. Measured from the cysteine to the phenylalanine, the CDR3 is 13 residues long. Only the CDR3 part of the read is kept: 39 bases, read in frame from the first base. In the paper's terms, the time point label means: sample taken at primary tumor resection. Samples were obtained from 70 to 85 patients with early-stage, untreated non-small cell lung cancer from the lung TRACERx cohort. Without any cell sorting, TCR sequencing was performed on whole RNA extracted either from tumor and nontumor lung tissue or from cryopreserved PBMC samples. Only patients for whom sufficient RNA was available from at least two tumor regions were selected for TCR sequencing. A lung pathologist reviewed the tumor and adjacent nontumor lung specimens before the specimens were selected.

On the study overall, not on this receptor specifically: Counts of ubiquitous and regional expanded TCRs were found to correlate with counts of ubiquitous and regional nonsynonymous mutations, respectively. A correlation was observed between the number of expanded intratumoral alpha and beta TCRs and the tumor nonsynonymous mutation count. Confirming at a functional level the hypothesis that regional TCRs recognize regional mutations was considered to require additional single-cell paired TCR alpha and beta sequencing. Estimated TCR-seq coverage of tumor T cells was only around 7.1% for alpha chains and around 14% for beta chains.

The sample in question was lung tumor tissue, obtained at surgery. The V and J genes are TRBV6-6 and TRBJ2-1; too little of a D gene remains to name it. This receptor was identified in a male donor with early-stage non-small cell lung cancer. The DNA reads TGTGCCAGCAATTCCCAGTGGGCCCTCGAGCAGTTCTTC. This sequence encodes CASNSQWALEQFF.